This T cell receptor (beta chain) was sequenced in a study of cytomegalovirus exposure and HLA in healthy donors. PCR amplification relied on 60 Vbeta primers (plus 13 Jbeta primers). Libraries were prepared by immunoSEQ multiplex PCR; TCRdb keeps only in-frame clonotypes and omits some of them. The sample records about 170,000 clones, about four fifths being singletons. This clone turned up a few times. Trimming removed 5 bases from V and 6 bases from J; junction bases left unmatched: 11. The germline V gene encodes CDR1 SEHNR and CDR2 FQNEAQ (reference sequence). This CDR3 is 15 amino acids long. Sequenced input: PBMCs. This sequence was found in a boy aged 2 to 10 in good health and CMV-seronegative. The chain employs TRBV7-9 and TRBJ2-7; 9 positions match TRBD1. Here the CDR3 DNA reads TGTGCCAGCAGCGCGTCCGGGACAGGGAGAGGCGAGCAGTACTTC. Residues: CASSASGTGRGEQYF.